This T cell receptor beta chain was sequenced during a study of CD8+ T cells in alopecia areata. Study-wide findings and caveats: Persistence in scalp and blood during tofacitinib was observed for many expanded lesional clones.

Germline assignment: CDR1 SGHRS and CDR2 YFSETQ. The CDR3 contains 16 residues. V trimming: 4 bases; J trimming: 4 bases; junction bases outside the gene matches: 12. Treatment described: oral pan-JAK inhibitor, 5-10 mg twice daily. Sequencing used cDNA as its template, made by extracting RNA and reverse transcribing it. Only in-frame clones appear in the TCRdb table, and some are missing; sequencing was by immunoSEQ multiplex PCR. Here the sample spans hundreds of thousands of clones, approximately 38% being singletons. Concerning this clone: Its antigen is not known.

Sequences were derived from CD4+ T cells sorted from blood, sampled at approximately week 31, from a patient treated with tofacitinib. The chain combines TRBV5-1 with TRBJ2-5; 8 nucleotides line up with TRBD1. The origin of this receptor is a human donor with alopecia areata. In nucleotides, the CDR3 is TGCGCCAGCAGCCAGAGACAGGGGCCTAAAGTAGAGACCCAGTACTTC. Its protein product is CASSQRQGPKVETQYF.